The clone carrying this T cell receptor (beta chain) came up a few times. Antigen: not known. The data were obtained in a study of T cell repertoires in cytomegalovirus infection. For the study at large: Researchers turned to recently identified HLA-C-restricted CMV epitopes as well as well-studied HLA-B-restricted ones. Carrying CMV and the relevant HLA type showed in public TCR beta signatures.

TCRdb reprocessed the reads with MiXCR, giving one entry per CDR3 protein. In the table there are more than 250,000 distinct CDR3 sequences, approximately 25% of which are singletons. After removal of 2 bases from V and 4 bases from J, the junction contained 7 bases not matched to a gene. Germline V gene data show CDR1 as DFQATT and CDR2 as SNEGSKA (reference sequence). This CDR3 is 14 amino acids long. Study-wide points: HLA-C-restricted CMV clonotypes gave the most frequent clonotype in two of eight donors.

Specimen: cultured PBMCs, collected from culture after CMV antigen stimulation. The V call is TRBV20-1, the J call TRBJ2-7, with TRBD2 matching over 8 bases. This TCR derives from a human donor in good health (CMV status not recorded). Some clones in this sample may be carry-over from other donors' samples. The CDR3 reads CSARPTSGIYEQYF. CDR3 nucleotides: TGCAGTGCTAGACCCACTAGCGGCATTTACGAGCAGTACTTC.